These 4 T cell receptor beta chains share one sample of origin, sequenced in a study of siplizumab effects on memory and regulatory T cells. The assay was immunoSEQ multiplex PCR, and TCRdb's table has in-frame clones only and misses some. The sample lists over 100,000 clones, 93% seen once, with 0.62% in the top ten. The sample comprised Tregs sorted from blood. These receptors all stem from a human donor in good health.

The V and J genes are TRBV5-1 and TRBJ1-4; no clear D. The ends were cut back, 0 bases at V and 0 bases at J, with 9 bases in the middle. The CDR3 is 16 residues long. Per the germline V gene, CDR1 is SGHRS and CDR2 is YFSETQ. DNA of the CDR3: TGCGCCAGCAGCTTGGGACCGTTATCAACTAATGAAAAACTGTTTTTT. It yields the protein CASSLGPLSTNEKLFF.

The CDR3 spells CARANRVYEQYF. DNA of the CDR3: TGTGCCAGGGCAAACAGGGTCTACGAGCAGTACTTC. V gene TRBV2 combines with J gene TRBJ2-7; D is possibly TRBD1 (6 bases). Germline-derived CDR1 and CDR2 are SNHLY and FYNNEI. Trimming removed 9 bases from V and 3 bases from J, with 12 bases in between. The CDR3 length is 12 residues.

This clone was detected only once. One end of the junction varies from germline; a read error may be responsible. The sample carries other DNA sequences with the same CDR3. The chain is built from TRBV15 and TRBJ2-2; D is perhaps TRBD2 (7 bases). Germline V gene data show CDR1 as LNHNV and CDR2 as YYDKDF (reference sequence). This CDR3 contains 16 residues. The DNA of the CDR3 is TGTGCCACCAGCAAAGAAAGGCAGGGGAGGGGCGGGGAACTGTTTTTT. It is translated as CATSKERQGRGGELFF.

The chain joins TRBV5-1 to TRBJ2-7; D perhaps matches TRBD1 (7 bases). Per the germline V gene, CDR1 is SGHRS and CDR2 is YFSETQ. This CDR3 has 12 amino acids. V lost 4 bases to trimming and J lost 7 bases, with 12 bases between them. The CDR3 reads CASSAGQLEQYF. The CDR3 DNA follows: TGCGCCAGCAGCGCGGGACAGCTAGAGCAGTACTTC.